Listed here is a single TCR beta chain. As handled by the study authors: Cell counts per sample came from amplifying reference gene primers. The table came from immunoSEQ multiplex PCR; TCRdb's copy has only in-frame clones and leaves some out. The DNA gave D and trimming, while V, J and clone size come from that table. The data show 150,000 to 200,000 clones, about four fifths seen once. These data are taken from a study of blood T cell repertoires in COVID-19. Study-level information: Material from acute and convalescent COVID-19 was sourced from the United States, Italy and Spain. From T cells, B-cell-depleted T cells, or PBMCs came the material, which was cDNA or gDNA.

Losses at the gene ends were 0 bases for V and 3 bases for J; bases not matched to a gene: 0. The V gene's germline CDR1 is SGDLS and CDR2 YYNGEE. The CDR3 totals 14 residues. The chain couples TRBV9 to TRBJ2-1; 7 nucleotides align to TRBD1. The clonotype was recovered from a woman aged 80 or over with acute or convalescent COVID-19. Sequenced: peripheral blood. The CDR3 nucleotides are TGTGCCAGCAGCGTAGGACAGGGCTACAATGAGCAGTTCTTC. Translated: CASSVGQGYNEQFF.